This entry concerns a single TCR beta chain. Its antigen is currently unknown. This sample was taken from a study of cytomegalovirus exposure and HLA in healthy donors. Study findings and constraints: Generally TCR sequences proved uncommon, though certain public TCRs appeared in numerous donors. Researchers reported from a later analysis that most CMV-associated TCR beta chains appeared HLA-restricted. In a later analysis, across HLA loci, associated TCR counts were highest for DRB1, lowest for HLA-C.

Vbeta (60) and Jbeta (13) primers were used in the PCR. Original processing methods: Later, 65 million to 90 million unique TCR beta chains were counted in an analysis, and some 9.9 million of them were shared. TCRdb's copy holds only in-frame clones and misses some; the assay was immunoSEQ multiplex PCR. The DNA was the basis for D and trimming; V, J and clone size are from that table. This table holds tens of thousands of clones, 75% to 85% found once. J was trimmed by 2 bases and V by 4 bases; bases with no gene match: 5. The CDR3 consists of 14 residues. Germline values: CDR1 SGDLS, CDR2 YYNGEE. This receptor was obtained from a male donor in good health and CMV-seronegative. The V and J genes are TRBV9 and TRBJ2-7, with 8 bases lining up with TRBD1. The source material was PBMCs. Here the CDR3 DNA reads TGTGCCAGCAGCCCCGGACAGGGAGCCTACGAGCAGTACTTC. This codes for CASSPGQGAYEQYF.